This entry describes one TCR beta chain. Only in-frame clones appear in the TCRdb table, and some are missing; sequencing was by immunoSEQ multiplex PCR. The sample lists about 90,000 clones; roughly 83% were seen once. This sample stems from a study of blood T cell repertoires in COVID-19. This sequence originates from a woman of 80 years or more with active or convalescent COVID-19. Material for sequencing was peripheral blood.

The CDR3 reads CASSEGDRVRDTQYF. CDR3 in DNA: TGCGCCAGCAGTGAGGGGGACAGGGTGAGGGATACGCAGTATTTT. This chain connects TRBV10-1 to TRBJ2-3; the match to TRBD1 covers 9 bases. CDR1 is WNHNN, CDR2 SYGVQD, per germline (reference sequence). Losses at the gene ends were 2 bases for V and 6 bases for J; bases not matched to a gene: 6. The CDR3 contains 15 residues.